This TCR beta chain was identified in a study of cytomegalovirus exposure and HLA in healthy donors. Notes on the study in general: Listed as cytomegalovirus-associated were about 160 TCR beta chains. A few of the chains that were CMV-associated were confirmed in vitro to be specific for CMV antigens.

Only in-frame clones appear in the TCRdb table, and some are missing; sequencing was by immunoSEQ multiplex PCR. The sample records about 110,000 clones, over 75% being singletons. In regard to this clone: The target antigen is unknown.

The germline CDR1 and CDR2 sequences are SEHNR and FQNEAQ (reference sequence). The CDR3 runs to 14 residues. Losses at the gene ends were 4 bases for V and 4 bases for J; bases not matched to a gene: 5. The donors formed part of the roughly 120-subject validation cohort, distinct from the roughly 620-subject first cohort. This chain uses TRBV7-9 with TRBJ2-7; TRBD2 matches at 9 bases. Sequenced material: PBMCs. The receptor was isolated from a woman between 18 and 30 years old in good health and CMV-seronegative. CDR3 residues: CASSSSGGSYEQYF. The CDR3, as DNA: TGTGCCAGCAGCTCCAGCGGGGGGTCTTACGAGCAGTACTTC.